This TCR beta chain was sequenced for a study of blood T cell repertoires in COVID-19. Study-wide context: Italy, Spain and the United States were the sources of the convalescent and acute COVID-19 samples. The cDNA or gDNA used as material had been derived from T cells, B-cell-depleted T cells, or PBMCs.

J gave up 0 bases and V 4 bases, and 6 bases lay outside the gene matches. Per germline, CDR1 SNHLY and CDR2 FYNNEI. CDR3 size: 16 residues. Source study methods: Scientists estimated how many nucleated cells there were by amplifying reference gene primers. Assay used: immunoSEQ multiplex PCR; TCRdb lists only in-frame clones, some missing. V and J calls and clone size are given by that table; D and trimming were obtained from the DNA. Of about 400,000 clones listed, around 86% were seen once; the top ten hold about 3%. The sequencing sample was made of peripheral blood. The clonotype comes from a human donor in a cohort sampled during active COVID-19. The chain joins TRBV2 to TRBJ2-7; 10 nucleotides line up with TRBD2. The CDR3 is CASSGLSGGPSYEQYF. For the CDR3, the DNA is TGTGCCAGCAGTGGGCTTAGCGGGGGGCCCTCCTACGAGCAGTACTTC.